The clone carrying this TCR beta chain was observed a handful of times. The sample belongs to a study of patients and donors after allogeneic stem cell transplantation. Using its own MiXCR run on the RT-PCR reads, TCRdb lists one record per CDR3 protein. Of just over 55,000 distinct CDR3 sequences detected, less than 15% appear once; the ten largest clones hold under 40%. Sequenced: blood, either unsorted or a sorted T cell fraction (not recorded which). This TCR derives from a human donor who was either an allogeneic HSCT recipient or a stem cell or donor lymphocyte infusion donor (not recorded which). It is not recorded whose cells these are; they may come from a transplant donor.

This CDR3 reads CASSLGLDYNEQFF. The CDR3 bases are TGTGCCAGCAGCTTAGGACTAGACTACAATGAGCAGTTCTTC. The genes are TRBV11-2 and TRBJ2-1, with D maybe TRBD2 (6 bases). The CDR3 is 14 residues long. CDR1 is SGHAT, CDR2 FQNNGV, per germline. Trimming pared 1 base from V and 3 bases from J, leaving 7 bases between.